The 5 T cell receptor beta chains listed next were all sequenced from one sample in a study of OX40 agonist ivuxolimab in advanced cancers. Clones were read by immunoSEQ multiplex PCR, and TCRdb kept only the in-frame ones, dropping some. The repertoire has about 50,000 clones, 70% to 90% of them found once; the top ten carry 1.2%. The sample consisted of CD4+ or CD8+ T cells sorted from blood, taken in a trial of the OX40 agonist ivuxolimab. The source is an adult with an advanced solid tumor such as melanoma, head and neck, liver or kidney cancer.

This clone was seen only a few times. The gene calls are TRBV11-2 and TRBJ1-1; D gene ambiguous. CDR3 length: 14 amino acids. CDR1 is SGHAT, CDR2 FQNNGV, per germline. V lost 4 bases and J 7 bases, leaving 16 bases between the germline ends. The CDR3 DNA reads TGTGCCAGCAGCTCTCGGAGCCAGGAGAATGAAGCTTTCTTT. This gives the protein CASSSRSQENEAFF.

Concerning this clone itself: Different DNA sequences within this sample yield the same CDR3. The chain couples TRBV7-6 to TRBJ2-6; TRBD2 is a possible D gene (6 bases). The CDR3 runs to 15 residues. V dropped 4 bases and J dropped 4 bases, with 11 bases sitting between them. Looked up from germline, CDR1 is SGHVS and CDR2 is FNYEAQ. CDR3 protein: CASSSGVRGANVLTF. CDR3 bases: TGTGCCAGCAGCTCGGGGGTGCGGGGGGCCAACGTCCTGACTTTC.

This sequence joins TRBV10-3 and TRBJ2-3; 7 positions agree with TRBD1. Losses at the gene ends were 2 bases for V and 4 bases for J; bases not matched to a gene: 3. This CDR3 region has 14 residues. From germline, CDR1 is ENHRY and CDR2 SYGVKD. The CDR3 DNA reads TGTGCCATCAGTGAGCAGACAGGGCCAGATACGCAGTATTTT. Translation: CAISEQTGPDTQYF.

The V call is TRBV11-3, the J call TRBJ2-3; the D gene is possibly TRBD2 (5 bases). V lost 0 bases, J lost 6 bases, and 7 bases lay in between. The CDR3 is 13 amino acids. Germline lookup yields CDR1 SGHNT and CDR2 YENEEA. The CDR3: CASSLDRRDTQYF. The CDR3 region has the DNA TGTGCCAGCAGCTTAGATAGGAGGGATACGCAGTATTTT.

The J gene is TRBJ2-7, the V gene TRBV5-4, with D possibly matching TRBD2 (6 bases). The CDR3 sequence is 16 residues long. Germline values: CDR1 SGHNT, CDR2 YYREEE (reference sequence). The germline V and J ends were trimmed by 0 bases and 1 base, with 14 bases remaining between them. For the CDR3, the DNA is TGTGCCAGCAGCTTGGGGGTAGGAGGGGATTCCTACGAGCAGTACTTC. This gives the protein CASSLGVGGDSYEQYF.